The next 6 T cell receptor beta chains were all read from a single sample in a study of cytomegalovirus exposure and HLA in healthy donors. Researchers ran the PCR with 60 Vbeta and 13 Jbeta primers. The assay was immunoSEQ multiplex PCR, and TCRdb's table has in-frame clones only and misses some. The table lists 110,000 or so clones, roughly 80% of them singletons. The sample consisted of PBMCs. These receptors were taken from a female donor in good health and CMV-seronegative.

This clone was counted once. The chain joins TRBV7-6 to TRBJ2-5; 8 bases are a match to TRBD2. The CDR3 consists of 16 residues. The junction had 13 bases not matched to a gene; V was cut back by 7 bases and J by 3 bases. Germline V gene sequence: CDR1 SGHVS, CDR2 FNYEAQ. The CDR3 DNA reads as TGTGCCAGCAAGCTTGGGGCGGGGGGAAACGAAGAGACCCAGTACTTC. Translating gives CASKLGAGGNEETQYF.

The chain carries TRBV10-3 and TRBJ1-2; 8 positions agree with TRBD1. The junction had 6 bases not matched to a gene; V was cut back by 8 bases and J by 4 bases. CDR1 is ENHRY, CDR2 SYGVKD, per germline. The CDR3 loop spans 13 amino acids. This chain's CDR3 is CAISLDRGYGYTF. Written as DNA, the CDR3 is TGTGCCATCTCGCTCGACAGGGGCTATGGCTACACCTTC.

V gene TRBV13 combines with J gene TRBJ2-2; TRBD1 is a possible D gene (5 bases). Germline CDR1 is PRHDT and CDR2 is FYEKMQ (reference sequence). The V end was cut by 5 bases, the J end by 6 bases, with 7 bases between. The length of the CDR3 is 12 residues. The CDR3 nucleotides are TGTGCCAGCAGCGCAGGGCCCGGGGAGCTGTTTTTT. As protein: CASSAGPGELFF.

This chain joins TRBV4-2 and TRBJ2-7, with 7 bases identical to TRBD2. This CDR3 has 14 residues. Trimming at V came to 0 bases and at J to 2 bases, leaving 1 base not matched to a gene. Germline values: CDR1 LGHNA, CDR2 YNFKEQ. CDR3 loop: CASSQEGGTYEQYF. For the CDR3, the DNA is TGTGCCAGCAGCCAAGAGGGGGGGACCTACGAGCAGTACTTC.

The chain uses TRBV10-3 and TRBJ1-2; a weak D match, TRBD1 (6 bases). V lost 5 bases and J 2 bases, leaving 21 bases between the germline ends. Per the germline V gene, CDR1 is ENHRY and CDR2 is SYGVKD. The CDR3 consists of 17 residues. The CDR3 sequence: CAISRDKNSGTNYGYTF. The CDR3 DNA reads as TGTGCCATCAGTCGGGACAAAAATTCGGGAACGAACTATGGCTACACCTTC.

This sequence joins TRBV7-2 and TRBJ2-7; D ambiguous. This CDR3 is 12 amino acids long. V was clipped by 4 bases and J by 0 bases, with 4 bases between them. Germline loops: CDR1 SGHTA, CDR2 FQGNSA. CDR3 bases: TGTGCCAGCAGCTCCAACTCCTACGAGCAGTACTTC. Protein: CASSSNSYEQYF.